This TCR beta chain was recovered during a study of control samples from healthy donors and cancer patients. The CDR3 loop spans 15 amino acids. V shed 2 bases, J shed 2 bases, and the junction held 4 bases outside the gene matches. Per germline, CDR1 LGHNA and CDR2 YNFKEQ. Measured with immunoSEQ multiplex PCR; TCRdb has only the in-frame clones, and not every one. This sample has 35,000 to 45,000 clones, with 91% found just once. Sample: PBMCs. V and J are TRBV4-2 and TRBJ2-7; TRBD2 matches at 9 bases. The sequence came from a woman aged 35 to 49 with head and neck cancer. The CDR3 DNA follows: TGTGCCAGCAGCCAAAATCAGCGGGAGGCCTACGAGCAGTACTTC. Residues: CASSQNQREAYEQYF.